These 21 T cell receptor beta chains share one sample of origin, sequenced in a study of blood T cell repertoires in COVID-19. Profiled with immunoSEQ multiplex PCR; TCRdb holds only in-frame clones, not every one. The table includes more than 65,000 clones, roughly 78% detected once. Sequenced input: peripheral blood. These receptors came from a human donor in a cohort sampled during active COVID-19.

This rearrangement joins TRBV3-1 (or the pseudogene TRBV3-2) to TRBJ2-7, with D perhaps matching TRBD1 (6 bases). V lost 10 bases and J lost 5, with 15 bases in between. The CDR3 runs 12 residues. The germline CDR1 and CDR2 sequences are LGHDT and YNNKEL (reference sequence). CDR3 protein: CAIPRGKNEQYF. CDR3 DNA: TGTGCCATTCCGAGGGGGAAGAACGAGCAGTACTTC.

The chain has TRBV7-8 and TRBJ1-5; TRBD1 matches at 7 bases. Unmatched junction bases numbered 0, after V lost 3 bases and J lost 4 bases. Germline assignment: CDR1 SGHVS and CDR2 FQNEAQ. This CDR3 region has 13 residues. The CDR3 bases are TGTGCCAGCAGCTTGGACAGGAATCAGCCCCAGCATTTT. This codes for CASSLDRNQPQHF. The variable domain in full, with the rest retrieved from reference TRBV7-8 and TRBJ1-5, is GAGVSQSPRYKVAKRGQDVALRCDPISGHVSLFWYQQALGQGPEFLTYFQNEAQLDKSGLPSDRFFAERPEGSVSTLKIQRTQQEDSAVYLCASSLDRNQPQHFGDGTRLSIL.

The J gene is TRBJ2-5, the V gene TRBV15; 7 bases are a match to TRBD1. The V gene's germline CDR1 is LNHNV and CDR2 YYDKDF (reference sequence). V shed 1 base and J 4 bases; nucleotides not matched to a gene: 3. The CDR3 is 14 amino acids. The CDR3 region is CATSRGQGVETQYF. CDR3 coding DNA: TGTGCCACCAGCAGAGGCCAGGGGGTAGAGACCCAGTACTTC.

The J gene is TRBJ2-2, the V gene TRBV9, with D hard to call. The CDR3 covers 13 residues. V was cut by 8 bases and J by 1 base, with 9 bases left in between. Germline-derived CDR1 and CDR2 are SGDLS and YYNGEE. The CDR3 DNA is TGTGCCAGTTCCCGACAGAACACCGGGGAGCTGTTTTTT. This translates into CASSRQNTGELFF.

The CDR3, as DNA: TGTGCCAGCAGCCAAGTTCCGGGGGTCACTGAAGCTTTCTTT. This sequence encodes CASSQVPGVTEAFF. This rearrangement joins TRBV3-1 (or the pseudogene TRBV3-2) to TRBJ1-1; the D gene is possibly TRBD1 (5 bases). Trimming took 1 base from V and 4 from J, leaving 10 bases between them. The germline V gene has CDR1 LGHDT and CDR2 YNNKEL (reference sequence). The CDR3 sequence is 14 residues long.

This chain uses TRBV7-8 with TRBJ1-2, with D perhaps TRBD1 (5 bases). This CDR3 is built from 15 residues. CDR1 SGHVS and CDR2 FQNEAQ come from the germline V gene. Trimming removed 4 bases from V and 0 bases from J, with 12 bases in between. CDR3 sequence reads: CASSSRQNSNYGYTF. The CDR3 DNA reads as TGTGCCAGCAGCTCCCGACAGAACTCTAACTATGGCTACACCTTC.

This sequence joins TRBV30 and TRBJ2-7; TRBD2 agrees at 9 bases. The CDR3 totals 16 residues. CDR1 is GTSNPN, CDR2 SVGIG, per germline (reference sequence). V shed 5 bases, J shed 5 bases, and the junction held 16 bases outside the gene matches. This CDR3 is CAWRTSAFPGCDEQYF. The CDR3 DNA is TGTGCCTGGCGGACTAGCGCCTTTCCCGGCTGCGACGAGCAGTACTTC.

The genes are TRBV7-3 and TRBJ2-3; perhaps TRBD2 as D (5 bases). Germline CDR1 reads SGHTA; CDR2 reads FQGTGA. CDR3 length: 13 amino acids. V lost 5 bases and J 6 bases, leaving 12 bases between the germline ends. The CDR3 here is CASSAGRGDTQYF. The CDR3 nucleotides read TGTGCCAGCAGCGCTGGGCGCGGGGATACGCAGTATTTT.

In this sample, this clone turned up many times. J is TRBJ1-1 and V is TRBV20-1, with 11 bases matching TRBD1. The CDR3 totals 11 residues. CDR1 is DFQATT, CDR2 SNEGSKA, per germline (reference sequence). Here the CDR3 reads CSGTGGAEAFF. CDR3 nucleotide sequence: TGCAGCGGGACAGGGGGTGCTGAAGCTTTCTTT.

The chain couples TRBV5-4 to TRBJ1-4; 8 bases fit TRBD1. V dropped 4 bases and J dropped 8; count of bases not matched to a gene: 4. CDR3 length: 13 amino acids. Looked up from germline, CDR1 is SGHNT and CDR2 is YYREEE (reference sequence). The DNA of the CDR3 is TGTGCCAGCAGCGACAGGGGAGGGGAAAAACTGTTTTTT. Residues: CASSDRGGEKLFF.

The rearrangement links TRBV6-4 to TRBJ1-5; the D gene is possibly TRBD1 (5 bases). The CDR3 loop spans 13 amino acids. With 0 bases removed from V and 6 bases from J, the gap between germline ends came to 6 bases. Germline V gene sequence: CDR1 MRHNA, CDR2 SNTAGT. In DNA, the CDR3 is TGTGCCAGCAGTGACTCGGGGGGTCAGCCCCAGCATTTT. Translated: CASSDSGGQPQHF.

This rearrangement joins TRBV7-2 to TRBJ1-2; D might be TRBD1 (5 bases). The germline V gene encodes CDR1 SGHTA and CDR2 FQGNSA. V lost 3 bases and J lost 2, with 7 bases in between. The CDR3 extends over 13 amino acids. CDR3 amino acids: CASSFDRNYGYTF. The CDR3 DNA reads as TGTGCCAGCAGCTTTGACAGAAACTATGGCTACACCTTC.

The chain uses TRBV28 and TRBJ2-7; no firm D call. Germline V lookup: CDR1 MDHEN, CDR2 SYDVKM. The CDR3 covers 15 residues. V was pared by 6 bases and J by 0 bases, with 15 bases between. This CDR3 reads CASRASSTGSYEQYF. In DNA form, the CDR3 reads TGTGCCAGCAGGGCGTCCTCCACGGGCTCCTACGAGCAGTACTTC.

CDR3 region: CASSPGIAGGQETQYF. CDR3 nucleotides: TGCGCCAGCAGCCCTGGGATAGCGGGGGGGCAAGAGACCCAGTACTTC. This chain links TRBV4-1 with TRBJ2-5; TRBD2 matches at 11 bases. The germline V gene has CDR1 MGHRA and CDR2 YSYEKL. J was trimmed by 2 bases and V by 4 bases; bases with no gene match: 6. The CDR3 extends over 16 amino acids.

The count of this clone is one. The chain combines TRBV10-3 with TRBJ1-3, with 8 bases lining up with TRBD1. Trimming at V came to 5 bases and at J to 4 bases, leaving 13 bases not matched to a gene. This CDR3 region has 17 residues. Germline V CDR1 and CDR2: ENHRY, SYGVKD. The CDR3 protein is CAISPAGGTGGGNTIYF. The DNA for the CDR3 is TGTGCCATCAGTCCTGCTGGGGGTACAGGGGGAGGAAACACCATATATTTT.

V gene TRBV3-1 (or the pseudogene TRBV3-2) combines with J gene TRBJ1-1; tentative D call: TRBD1 (6 bases). The CDR3 sequence is 13 residues long. Germline lookup yields CDR1 LGHDT and CDR2 YNNKEL (reference sequence). V was clipped by 4 bases and J by 4 bases, with 10 bases between them. CDR3 sequence: CASSRTGITEAFF. The CDR3 bases are TGTGCCAGCAGCCGAACAGGGATCACTGAAGCTTTCTTT.

This rearrangement joins TRBV3-1 (or the pseudogene TRBV3-2) to TRBJ1-4; D uncertain. CDR3 length: 15 residues. Trimming stripped 4 bases from V and 5 bases from J, with 14 bases between. CDR1 and CDR2 from the germline V gene are LGHDT and YNNKEL (reference sequence). CDR3 in amino acids: CASSPKAQINEKLFF. The DNA for the CDR3 is TGTGCCAGCAGCCCGAAGGCACAGATAAATGAAAAACTGTTTTTT.

J is TRBJ1-1 and V is TRBV10-3, with unresolved D. CDR3 length equals 13 residues. V was clipped by 8 bases and J by 4 bases, with 14 bases between them. Looked up from germline, CDR1 is ENHRY and CDR2 is SYGVKD. In DNA form, the CDR3 reads TGTGCCATCGGTGTGGGCGAGGGCACTGAAGCTTTCTTT. This codes for CAIGVGEGTEAFF.

This rearrangement joins TRBV12-3 or TRBV12-4 to TRBJ1-2; a weak D match, TRBD1 (5 bases). The CDR3 length is 12 residues. V was trimmed by 4 bases and J by 8 bases, leaving 11 bases between them. Here the CDR3 DNA reads TGTGCCAGCAGTTACCTCGGGGGGGGCTACACCTTC. Its translation: CASSYLGGGYTF.

This chain connects TRBV6-6 to TRBJ2-7, with 10 bases identical to TRBD1. This CDR3 has 15 residues. Trimming removed 6 bases from V and 0 bases from J; junction bases left unmatched: 5. Germline CDR1 reads MNHNY; CDR2 reads SVGAGI (reference sequence). The CDR3 nucleotides read TGTGCCAGCAGGCCGACAGGGGGCTCCTCCTACGAGCAGTACTTC. Protein: CASRPTGGSSYEQYF.

This rearrangement joins TRBV18 to TRBJ1-3; D remains ambiguous. The germline CDR1 and CDR2 sequences are KGHSH and LQKENI. The germline V and J ends were trimmed by 6 bases and 0 bases, with 15 bases remaining between them. This CDR3 comprises 16 residues. As DNA, the CDR3 is TGTGCCAGCTCTCAATCAGGACTGAGCTCTGGAAACACCATATATTTT. Its protein is CASSQSGLSSGNTIYF.